This T cell receptor beta chain derives from a study of T cell clonality in common variable immunodeficiency (dated by TCRdb to about 2015). This clone was found many times. Its antigen target is currently unknown. Read coverage stops 3 residues before the CDR3 terminus; the germline J gene supplies the remainder. Equivalent amounts of genomic DNA from CVID and control samples were used as sequencing input. For every sample, a 60 bp segment covering the rearranged TCRbeta CDR3 region was amplified and then sequenced. The immunoSEQ assay, a bias-corrected multiplex PCR combined with high-throughput sequencing, was used for TCRbeta amplification. The authors processed their data as follows. Each unique nucleotide sequence was treated as a clone and annotated with V, D and J genes, copy number and frequency. Sequences were labeled productive if in frame, and non-productive if out of frame or containing stop codons. Clonality was calculated from Shannon's entropy as previously described. The predicted amino acid sequences of productive clones were used to derive mean CDR3 Kyte-Doolittle hydropathy. Hierarchical clustering of scaled V gene usage was performed with the R hclust function using Manhattan distance and complete linkage. To assess clone sharing by CDR3 amino acid sequence, 12 repertoires per group were resampled over 100 rounds. Repertoires were searched for 70 published EBV-specific and a few hundred published CMV-specific TCRbeta sequences. After two CVID samples that produced fewer than 10,000 sequences were dropped from the analysis, around 41 CVID repertoires remained. Imported from immuneACCESS, the table was reduced by TCRdb to in-frame sequences with V and J called. These copies leave out some clones; in studies compared against another copy, an unresolved V gene accounts for under half, and the cause of the remainder is not known. Clonal size and the V and J genes are those of that table, whereas D and trimming came from the DNA. The data for this sample show tens of thousands of clones, each detected more than once. The top ten clones comprise 5.4% of the sample.

Findings and caveats that apply to the study as a whole: Fewer TCRbeta clones were shared among CVID subjects than among healthy controls (p < 0.0001). Despite equal DNA input, controls averaged around 87,000 unique sequences per sample versus about 31,547 in CVID samples. Reportedly, TCRbeta sequences from CVID had fewer deletions and N-nucleotide insertions, and highly modified clones with 13 or more V deletions were absent from CVID. The authors noted that sequencing repertoires of T cell subpopulations would be needed to clarify what caused the increased clonality in CVID. Patient heterogeneity within the CVID cohort put limits on correlating repertoire features with clinical complications. Compared with healthy controls, CVID subjects showed increased TCRbeta clonality (t-test p = 0.018), a feature most characteristic of about a third of subjects.

Predominantly Caucasian heritage was noted among both the CVID patients and the healthy controls. Heparinized peripheral whole blood samples of roughly 5 to 8 ml were obtained from each donor. TCRbeta CDR3 repertoires were sequenced from genomic DNA of adults with common variable immune deficiency (CVID) and healthy adult controls. There were 22 healthy adult volunteers in the control group (around twelve female and about ten male), ranging in age from about 23 to 75 years, with a mean age of around 31. Diluted blood was density-centrifuged over Hypaque 1077 or Ficoll-Paque to isolate peripheral blood mononuclear cells. Genomic DNA was obtained from unsorted mononuclear cells through either Qiagen column purification or a centrifugation-based method. The trim is 5 bases for V and 4 bases for J, with a gap of 23 bases between the germline ends. According to the germline V gene, CDR1 reads MDHEN and CDR2 reads SYDVKM. The CDR3, cysteine through phenylalanine, is 17 amino acids long. Shown are 42 bases from within the CDR3, in frame from base 1.

The sequencing sample was made of peripheral blood mononuclear cells. This TCR came from a person aged 18 to 70 in good health. The chain is encoded by TRBV28 joined to TRBJ2-5, and TRBD2 may be the D gene, going by 7 matching bases. The sequenced CDR3 bases are TGTGCCAGCAGTGAGGGGGGGGCGGCCCACGGGGCAGAGACC. This codes for CASSEGGAAHGAET. The whole CDR3 protein reads CASSEGGAAHGAETQYF.